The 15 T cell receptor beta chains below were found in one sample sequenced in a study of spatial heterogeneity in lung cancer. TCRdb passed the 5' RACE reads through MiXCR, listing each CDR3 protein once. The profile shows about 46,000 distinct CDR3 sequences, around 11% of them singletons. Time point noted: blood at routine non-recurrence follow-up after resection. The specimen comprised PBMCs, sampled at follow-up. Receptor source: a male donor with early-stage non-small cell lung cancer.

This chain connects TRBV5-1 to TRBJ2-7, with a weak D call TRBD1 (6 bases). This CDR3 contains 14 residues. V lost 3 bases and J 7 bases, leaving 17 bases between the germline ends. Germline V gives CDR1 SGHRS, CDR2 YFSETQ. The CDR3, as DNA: TGCGCCAGCAGCTCCGAAGGCAGGGGTAAGGAGCAGTACTTC. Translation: CASSSEGRGKEQYF.

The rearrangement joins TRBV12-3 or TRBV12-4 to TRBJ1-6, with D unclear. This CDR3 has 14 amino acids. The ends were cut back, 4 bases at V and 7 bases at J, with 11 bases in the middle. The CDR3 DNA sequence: TGTGCCAGCAGTTCGAAAGGCCTAAATTCACCCCTCCACTTT. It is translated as CASSSKGLNSPLHF.

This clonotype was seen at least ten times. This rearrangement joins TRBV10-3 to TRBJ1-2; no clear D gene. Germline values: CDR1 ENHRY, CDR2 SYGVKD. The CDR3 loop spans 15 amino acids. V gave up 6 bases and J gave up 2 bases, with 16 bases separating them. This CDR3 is CAIRPKTSPNYGYTF. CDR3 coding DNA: TGTGCCATCAGGCCGAAGACATCGCCGAACTATGGCTACACCTTC.

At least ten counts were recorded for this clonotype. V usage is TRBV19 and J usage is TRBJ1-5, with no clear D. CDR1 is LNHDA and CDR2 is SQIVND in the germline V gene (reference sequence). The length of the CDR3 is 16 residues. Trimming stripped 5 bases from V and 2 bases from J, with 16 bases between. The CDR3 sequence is CASSPLAPRGNQPQHF. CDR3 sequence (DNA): TGTGCCAGTAGTCCCTTGGCCCCCCGAGGCAATCAGCCCCAGCATTTT.

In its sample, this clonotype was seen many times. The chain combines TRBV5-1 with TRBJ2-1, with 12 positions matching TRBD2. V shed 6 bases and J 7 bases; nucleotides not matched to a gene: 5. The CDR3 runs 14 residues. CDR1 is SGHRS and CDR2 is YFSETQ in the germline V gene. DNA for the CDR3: TGCGCCAGCACTAGCGGGGGGGCCGATAATGAGCAGTTCTTC. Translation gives CASTSGGADNEQFF. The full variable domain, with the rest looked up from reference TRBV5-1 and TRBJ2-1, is KAGVTQTPRYLIKTRGQQVTLSCSPISGHRSVSWYQQTPGQGLQFLFEYFSETQRNKGNFPGRFSGRQFSNSRSEMNVSTLELGDSALYLCASTSGGADNEQFFGPGTRLTVL.

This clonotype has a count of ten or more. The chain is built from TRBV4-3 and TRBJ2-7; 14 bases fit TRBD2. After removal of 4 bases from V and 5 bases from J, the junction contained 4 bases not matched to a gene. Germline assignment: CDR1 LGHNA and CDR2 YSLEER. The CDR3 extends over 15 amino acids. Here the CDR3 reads CASSRLAGGRDEQYF. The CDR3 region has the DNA TGCGCCAGCAGCCGACTAGCGGGGGGGCGCGACGAGCAGTACTTC.

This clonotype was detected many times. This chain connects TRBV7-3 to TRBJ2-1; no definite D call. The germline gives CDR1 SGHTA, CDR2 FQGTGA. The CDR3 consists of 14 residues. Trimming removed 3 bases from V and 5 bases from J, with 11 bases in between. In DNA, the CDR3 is TGTGCCAGCAGCTTCTCTCACGCCAACAATGAGCAGTTCTTC. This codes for CASSFSHANNEQFF.

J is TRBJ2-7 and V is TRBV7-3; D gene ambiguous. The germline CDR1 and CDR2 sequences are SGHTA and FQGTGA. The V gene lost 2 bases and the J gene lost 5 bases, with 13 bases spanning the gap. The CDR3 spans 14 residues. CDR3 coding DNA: TGTGCCAGCAGCTTAGGCCCCGACCTCCACGAGCAGTACTTC. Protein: CASSLGPDLHEQYF.

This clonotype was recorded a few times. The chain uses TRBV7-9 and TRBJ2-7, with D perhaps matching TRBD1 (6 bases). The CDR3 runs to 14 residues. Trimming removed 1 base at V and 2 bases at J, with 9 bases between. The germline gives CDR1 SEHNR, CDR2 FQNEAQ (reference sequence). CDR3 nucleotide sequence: TGTGCCAGCAGCTTAGGCAGGGGAGCCTACGAGCAGTACTTC. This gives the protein CASSLGRGAYEQYF.

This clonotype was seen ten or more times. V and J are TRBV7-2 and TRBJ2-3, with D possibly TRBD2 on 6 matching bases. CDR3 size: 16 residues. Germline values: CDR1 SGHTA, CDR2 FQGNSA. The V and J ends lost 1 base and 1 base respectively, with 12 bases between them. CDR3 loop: CASSLGLARGTDTQYF. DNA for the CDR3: TGTGCCAGCAGCTTAGGGCTAGCGCGTGGCACAGATACGCAGTATTTT.

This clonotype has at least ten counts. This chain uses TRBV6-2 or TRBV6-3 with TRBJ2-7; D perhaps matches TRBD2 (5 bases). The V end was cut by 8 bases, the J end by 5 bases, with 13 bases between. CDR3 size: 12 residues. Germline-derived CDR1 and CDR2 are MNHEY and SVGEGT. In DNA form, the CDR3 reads TGTGCCAGCCTGGGAGTTATCCACGAGCAGTACTTC. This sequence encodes CASLGVIHEQYF.

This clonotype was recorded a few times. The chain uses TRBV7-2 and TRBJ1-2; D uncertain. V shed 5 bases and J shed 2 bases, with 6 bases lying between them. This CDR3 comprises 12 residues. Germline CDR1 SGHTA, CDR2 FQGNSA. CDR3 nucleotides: TGTGCCAGCAGCAAGTACAACTATGGCTACACCTTC. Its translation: CASSKYNYGYTF. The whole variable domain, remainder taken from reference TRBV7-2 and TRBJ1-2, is GAGVSQSPSNKVTEKGKDVELRCDPISGHTALYWYRQSLGQGLEFLIYFQGNSAPDKSGLPSDRFSAERTGGSVSTLTIQRTQQEDSAVYLCASSKYNYGYTFGSGTRLTVV.

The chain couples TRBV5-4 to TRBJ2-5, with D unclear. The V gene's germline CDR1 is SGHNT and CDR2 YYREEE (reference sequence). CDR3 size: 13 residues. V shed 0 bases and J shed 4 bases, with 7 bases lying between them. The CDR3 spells CASSLVYGETQYF. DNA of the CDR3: TGTGCCAGCAGCTTGGTTTACGGAGAGACCCAGTACTTC. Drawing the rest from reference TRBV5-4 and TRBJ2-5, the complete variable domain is ETGVTQSPTHLIKTRGQQVTLRCSSQSGHNTVSWYQQALGQGPQFIFQYYREEENGRGNFPPRFSGLQFPNYSSELNVNALELDDSALYLCASSLVYGETQYFGPGTRLLVL.

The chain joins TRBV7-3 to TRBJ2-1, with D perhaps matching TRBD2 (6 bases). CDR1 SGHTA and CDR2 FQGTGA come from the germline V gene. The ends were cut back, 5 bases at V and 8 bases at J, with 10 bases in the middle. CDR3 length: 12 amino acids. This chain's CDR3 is CASSLSGDEQFF. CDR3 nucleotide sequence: TGTGCCAGCAGCCTCTCGGGAGATGAGCAGTTCTTC.

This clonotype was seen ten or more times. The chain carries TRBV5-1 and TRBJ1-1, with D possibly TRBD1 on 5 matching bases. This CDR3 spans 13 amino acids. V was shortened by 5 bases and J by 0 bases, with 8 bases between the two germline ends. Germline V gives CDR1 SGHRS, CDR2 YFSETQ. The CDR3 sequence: CASRRDLNTEAFF. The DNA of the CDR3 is TGCGCCAGCAGGAGGGACTTGAACACTGAAGCTTTCTTT.